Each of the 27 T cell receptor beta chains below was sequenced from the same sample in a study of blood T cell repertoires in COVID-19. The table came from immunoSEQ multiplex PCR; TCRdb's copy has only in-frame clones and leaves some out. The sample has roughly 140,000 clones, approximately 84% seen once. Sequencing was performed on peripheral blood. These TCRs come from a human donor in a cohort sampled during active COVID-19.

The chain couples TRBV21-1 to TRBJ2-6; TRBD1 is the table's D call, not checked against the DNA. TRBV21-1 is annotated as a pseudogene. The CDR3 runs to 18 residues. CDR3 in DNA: TGTGCCAGCAGCAAACCGGACAGGTGCTACTCTGGGGCCAACGTCCTGACTTTC. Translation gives CASSKPDRCYSGANVLTF.

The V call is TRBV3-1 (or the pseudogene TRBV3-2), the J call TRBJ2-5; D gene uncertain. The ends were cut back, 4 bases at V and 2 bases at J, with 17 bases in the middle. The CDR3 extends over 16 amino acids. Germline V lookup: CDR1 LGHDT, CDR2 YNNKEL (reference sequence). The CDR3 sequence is CASSPVPGGPQETQYF. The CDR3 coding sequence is TGTGCCAGCAGCCCCGTGCCAGGTGGGCCTCAAGAGACCCAGTACTTC.

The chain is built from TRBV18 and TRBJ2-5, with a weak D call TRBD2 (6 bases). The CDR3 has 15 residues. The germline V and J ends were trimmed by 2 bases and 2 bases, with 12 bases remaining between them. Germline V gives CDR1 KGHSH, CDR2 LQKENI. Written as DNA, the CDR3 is TGTGCCAGCTCACCAGAAGGGAGGAGACAAGAGACCCAGTACTTC. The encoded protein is CASSPEGRRQETQYF.

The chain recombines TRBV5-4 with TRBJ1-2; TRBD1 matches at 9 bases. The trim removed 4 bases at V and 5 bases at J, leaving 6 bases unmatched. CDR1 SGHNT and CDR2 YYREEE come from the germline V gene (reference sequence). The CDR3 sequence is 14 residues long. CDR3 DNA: TGTGCCAGCAGCCCGGGACAGGGTGGGTATGGCTACACCTTC. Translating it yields CASSPGQGGYGYTF.

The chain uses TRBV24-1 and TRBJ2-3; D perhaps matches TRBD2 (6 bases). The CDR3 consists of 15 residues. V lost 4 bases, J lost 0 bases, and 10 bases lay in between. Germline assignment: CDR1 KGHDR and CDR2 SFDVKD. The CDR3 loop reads CATSEAGRSTDTQYF. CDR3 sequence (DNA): TGTGCCACCAGTGAAGCGGGCCGAAGCACAGATACGCAGTATTTT.

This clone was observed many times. CDR3 amino acids: CASSQGTSQFF. The CDR3 DNA is TGCGCCAGCAGCCAAGGGACTTCGCAGTTCTTC. The chain couples TRBV4-3 to TRBJ2-1; weak D call: TRBD2 (5 bases). CDR1 and CDR2 (germline): LGHNA, YSLEER. CDR3 size: 11 residues. V dropped 1 base and J dropped 12 bases, with 7 bases sitting between them.

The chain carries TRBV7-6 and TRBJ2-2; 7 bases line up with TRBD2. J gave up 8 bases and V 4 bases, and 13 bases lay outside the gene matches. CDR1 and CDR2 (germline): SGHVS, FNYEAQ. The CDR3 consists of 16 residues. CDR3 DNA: TGTGCCAGCAGCTCCGGACTAGTCCTCTTGGGGGGGGAGCTGTTTTTT. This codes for CASSSGLVLLGGELFF.

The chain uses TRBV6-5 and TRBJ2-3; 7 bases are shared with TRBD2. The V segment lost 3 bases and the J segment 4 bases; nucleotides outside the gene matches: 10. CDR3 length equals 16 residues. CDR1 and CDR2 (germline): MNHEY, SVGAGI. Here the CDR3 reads CASSYPRGGGSDTQYF. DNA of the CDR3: TGTGCCAGCAGTTATCCCCGGGGCGGGGGTTCAGATACGCAGTATTTT.

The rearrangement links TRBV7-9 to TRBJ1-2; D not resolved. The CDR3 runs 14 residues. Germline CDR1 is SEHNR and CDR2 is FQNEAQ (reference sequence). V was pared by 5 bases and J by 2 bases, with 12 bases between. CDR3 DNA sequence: TGTGCCAGCAGCGCGGCGCTATCCAACTATGGCTACACCTTC. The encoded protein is CASSAALSNYGYTF.

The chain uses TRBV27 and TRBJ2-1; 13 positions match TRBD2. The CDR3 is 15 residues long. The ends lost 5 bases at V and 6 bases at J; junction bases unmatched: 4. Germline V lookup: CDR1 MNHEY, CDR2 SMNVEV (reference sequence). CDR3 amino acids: CASSPRTSGGNEQFF. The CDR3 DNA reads TGTGCCAGCAGTCCCCGGACTAGCGGGGGCAATGAGCAGTTCTTC.

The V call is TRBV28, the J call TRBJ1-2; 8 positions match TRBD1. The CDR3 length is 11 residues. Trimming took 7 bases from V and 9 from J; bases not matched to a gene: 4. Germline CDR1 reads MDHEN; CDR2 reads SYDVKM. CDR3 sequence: CASIYRGSYTF. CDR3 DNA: TGTGCCAGCATATACAGGGGGAGCTACACCTTC.

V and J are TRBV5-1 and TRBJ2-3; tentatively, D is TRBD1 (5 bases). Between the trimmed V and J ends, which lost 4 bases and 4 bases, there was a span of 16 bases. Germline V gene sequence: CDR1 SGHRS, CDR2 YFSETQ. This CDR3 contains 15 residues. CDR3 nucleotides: TGCGCCAGCAGCGTCGGACAAGGGCCAGCAGATACGCAGTATTTT. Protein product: CASSVGQGPADTQYF. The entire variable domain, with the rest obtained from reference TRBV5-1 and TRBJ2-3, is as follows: KAGVTQTPRYLIKTRGQQVTLSCSPISGHRSVSWYQQTPGQGLQFLFEYFSETQRNKGNFPGRFSGRQFSNSRSEMNVSTLELGDSALYLCASSVGQGPADTQYFGPGTRLTVL.

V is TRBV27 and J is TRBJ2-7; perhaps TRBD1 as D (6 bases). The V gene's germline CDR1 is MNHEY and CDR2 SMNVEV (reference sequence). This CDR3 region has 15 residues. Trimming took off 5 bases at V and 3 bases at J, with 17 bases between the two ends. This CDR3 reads CASSPLGTNVYEQYF. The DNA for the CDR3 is TGTGCCAGCAGTCCCCTGGGGACAAATGTCTACGAGCAGTACTTC.

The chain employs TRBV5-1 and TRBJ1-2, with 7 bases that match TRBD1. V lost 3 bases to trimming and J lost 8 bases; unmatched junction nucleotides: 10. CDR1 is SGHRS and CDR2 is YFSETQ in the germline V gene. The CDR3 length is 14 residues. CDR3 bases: TGCGCCAGCAGCTACTCTAGGACAGGCCGGGGCTACACCTTC. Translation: CASSYSRTGRGYTF.

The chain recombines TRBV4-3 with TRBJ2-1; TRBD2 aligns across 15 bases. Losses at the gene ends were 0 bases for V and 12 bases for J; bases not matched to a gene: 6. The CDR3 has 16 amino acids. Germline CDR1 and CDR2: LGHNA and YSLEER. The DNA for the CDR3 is TGCGCCAGCAGCCAAGAGCGGACTAGCGGGGGGGCAAGGCAGTTCTTC. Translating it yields CASSQERTSGGARQFF.

The CDR3 nucleotides read TGTGCCAGCAGCGTAGGCCCAGGGACTAGCGGGGGGGCCATCGATTATGAGCAGTTCTTC. Translating it yields CASSVGPGTSGGAIDYEQFF. The chain links TRBV9 to TRBJ2-1; TRBD2 aligns across 16 bases. The CDR3 is 20 amino acids. V lost 0 bases, J lost 8 bases, and 14 bases stayed unmatched. Germline V gene sequence: CDR1 SGDLS, CDR2 YYNGEE.

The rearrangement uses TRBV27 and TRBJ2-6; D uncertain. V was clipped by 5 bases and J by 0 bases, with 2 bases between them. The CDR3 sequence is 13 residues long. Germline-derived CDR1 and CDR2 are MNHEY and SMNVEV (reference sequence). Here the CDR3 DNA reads TGTGCCAGCAGTCTCTCTGGGGCCAACGTCCTGACTTTC. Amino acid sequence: CASSLSGANVLTF. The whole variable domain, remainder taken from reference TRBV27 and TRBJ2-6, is EAQVTQNPRYLITVTGKKLTVTCSQNMNHEYMSWYRQDPGLGLRQIYYSMNVEVTDKGDVPEGYKVSRKEKRNFPLILESPSPNQTSLYFCASSLSGANVLTFGAGSRLTVL.

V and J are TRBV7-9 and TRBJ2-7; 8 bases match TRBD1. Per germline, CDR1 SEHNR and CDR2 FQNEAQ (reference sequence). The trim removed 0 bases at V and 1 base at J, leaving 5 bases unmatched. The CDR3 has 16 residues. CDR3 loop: CASSLAGQGRSYEQYF. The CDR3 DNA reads TGTGCCAGCAGCTTAGCCGGACAGGGAAGATCCTACGAGCAGTACTTC.

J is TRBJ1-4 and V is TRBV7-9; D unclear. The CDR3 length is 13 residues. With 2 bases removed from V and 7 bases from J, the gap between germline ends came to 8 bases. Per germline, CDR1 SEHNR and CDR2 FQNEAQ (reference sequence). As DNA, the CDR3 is TGTGCCAGCAGCTTACACGAGGGTGAAAAACTGTTTTTT. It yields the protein CASSLHEGEKLFF.

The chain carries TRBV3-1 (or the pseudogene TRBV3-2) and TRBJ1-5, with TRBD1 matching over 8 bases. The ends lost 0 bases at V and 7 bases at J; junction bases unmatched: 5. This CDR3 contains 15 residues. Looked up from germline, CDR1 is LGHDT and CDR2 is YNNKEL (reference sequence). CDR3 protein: CASSQDRGPGQPQHF. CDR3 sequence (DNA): TGTGCCAGCAGCCAAGACAGGGGGCCGGGGCAGCCCCAGCATTTT.

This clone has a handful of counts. This CDR3 is CASRGYSNQPQHF. CDR3 in DNA: TGTGCCAGTCGGGGGTATAGCAATCAGCCCCAGCATTTT. This chain uses TRBV6-5 with TRBJ1-5; maybe TRBD1 (5 bases). Germline CDR1 and CDR2: MNHEY and SVGAGI. The V end lost 9 bases, the J end lost 0 bases, and 9 bases lay between the germline ends. The CDR3 spans 13 residues.

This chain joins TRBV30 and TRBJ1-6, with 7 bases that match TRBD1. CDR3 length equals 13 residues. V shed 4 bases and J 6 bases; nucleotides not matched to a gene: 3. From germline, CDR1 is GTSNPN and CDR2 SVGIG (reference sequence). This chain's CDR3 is CAWTGQPNSPLHF. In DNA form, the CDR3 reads TGTGCCTGGACGGGACAGCCTAATTCACCCCTCCACTTT.

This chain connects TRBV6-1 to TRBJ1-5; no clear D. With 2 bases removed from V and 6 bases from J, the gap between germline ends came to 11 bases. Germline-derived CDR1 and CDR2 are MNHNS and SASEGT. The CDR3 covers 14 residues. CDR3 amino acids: CASSERSFGQPQHF. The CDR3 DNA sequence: TGTGCCAGCAGTGAACGGAGCTTCGGTCAGCCCCAGCATTTT.

The chain's CDR3 is CASSLIADTEAFF. In DNA, the CDR3 is TGTGCCAGCAGCTTAATTGCGGACACTGAAGCTTTCTTT. The chain is built from TRBV7-2 and TRBJ1-1, with D uncertain. Trimming removed 2 bases from V and 3 bases from J, with 7 bases in between. The CDR3 totals 13 residues. Germline assignment: CDR1 SGHTA and CDR2 FQGNSA. Supplemented by reference TRBV7-2 and TRBJ1-1, the full variable domain reads GAGVSQSPSNKVTEKGKDVELRCDPISGHTALYWYRQSLGQGLEFLIYFQGNSAPDKSGLPSDRFSAERTGGSVSTLTIQRTQQEDSAVYLCASSLIADTEAFFGQGTRLTVV.

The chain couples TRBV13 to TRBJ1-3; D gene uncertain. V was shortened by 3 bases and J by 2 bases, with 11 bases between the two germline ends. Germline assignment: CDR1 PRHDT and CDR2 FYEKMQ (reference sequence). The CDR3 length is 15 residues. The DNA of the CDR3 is TGTGCCAGCAGCTTGGGCCCCCGGACTGGAAACACCATATATTTT. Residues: CASSLGPRTGNTIYF.

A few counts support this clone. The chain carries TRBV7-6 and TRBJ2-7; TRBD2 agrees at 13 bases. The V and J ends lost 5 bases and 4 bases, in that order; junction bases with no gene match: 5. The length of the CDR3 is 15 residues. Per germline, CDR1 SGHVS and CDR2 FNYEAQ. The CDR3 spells CASSLGTSGVYEQYF. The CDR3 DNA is TGTGCCAGCAGCCTCGGGACTAGCGGGGTTTACGAGCAGTACTTC.

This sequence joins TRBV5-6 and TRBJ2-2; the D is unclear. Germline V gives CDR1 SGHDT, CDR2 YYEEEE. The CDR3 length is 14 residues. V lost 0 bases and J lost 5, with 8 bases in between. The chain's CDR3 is CASSLVQKTGELFF. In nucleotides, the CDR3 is TGTGCCAGCAGCTTGGTACAGAAGACCGGGGAGCTGTTTTTT. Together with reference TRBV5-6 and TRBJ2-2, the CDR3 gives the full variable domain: DAGVTQSPTHLIKTRGQQVTLRCSPKSGHDTVSWYQQALGQGPQFIFQYYEEEERQRGNFPDRFSGHQFPNYSSELNVNALLLGDSALYLCASSLVQKTGELFFGEGSRLTVL.